This T cell receptor (beta chain) was documented in a study of identical twins. MiXCR, applied by TCRdb to the 5' RACE reads, yields one record per CDR3 protein. The data hold about 530,000 distinct CDR3 sequences, with about a fifth observed a single time. To note about this clonotype: Its antigen remains unidentified.

All donors were healthy, and all were Caucasian. This CDR3 region has 16 residues. V was clipped by 0 bases and J by 4 bases; unmatched bases: 5. The germline V gene encodes CDR1 SGHRS and CDR2 YFSETQ. Overall study results and limits: Out-of-frame alpha sequences shared between twins exhibited an excess of low generation probability.

The data were also submitted as part of a second study, on yellow fever vaccine responses in identical twins. That source reports: Twins' vaccine T cell responses were reported to seem partly convergent and partly personalized.

V is TRBV5-1 and J is TRBJ2-3, with 10 positions matching TRBD2. The sample comprised CD4+ T cells sorted from blood. This receptor was identified in a woman aged 18-29 years in good health. CDR3 residues: CASSLVASGSPDTQYF. CDR3 DNA: TGCGCCAGCAGCTTGGTGGCTAGCGGGAGCCCAGATACGCAGTATTTT. Combining the CDR3 with reference TRBV5-1 and TRBJ2-3 gives the whole variable domain KAGVTQTPRYLIKTRGQQVTLSCSPISGHRSVSWYQQTPGQGLQFLFEYFSETQRNKGNFPGRFSGRQFSNSRSEMNVSTLELGDSALYLCASSLVASGSPDTQYFGPGTRLTVL.